Below are 26 T cell receptor beta chains sequenced from a single sample in a study of graft-versus-host responses after intestinal transplantation. The data were produced by immunoSEQ multiplex PCR, yet TCRdb's version contains in-frame clones alone and is incomplete. The sample carries 85,000 to 90,000 clones, roughly four fifths recorded once. No antigen has been assigned to these receptors. The sequenced sample was unstimulated CD8+ T cells sorted from spleen or lymph node cells, obtained before intestinal transplant. The receptors here all came from a human donor who received an intestinal transplant.

The chain uses TRBV5-4 and TRBJ2-1, with a possible D match to TRBD2 (5 bases). CDR1 and CDR2 from the germline V gene are SGHNT and YYREEE (reference sequence). V dropped 0 bases and J dropped 10 bases, with 11 bases sitting between them. The CDR3 consists of 13 residues. This CDR3 reads CASSLERGSEQFF. The CDR3 nucleotides are TGTGCCAGCAGCTTGGAGAGAGGGTCCGAGCAGTTCTTC.

This chain joins TRBV6-5 and TRBJ2-7; TRBD2 is a possible D gene (5 bases). Per the germline V gene, CDR1 is MNHEY and CDR2 is SVGAGI. Trimming cost V 6 bases and J 2 bases, with 14 bases left between them. The CDR3 has 14 amino acids. The CDR3 nucleotides read TGTGCCAGCAGCTTGCGGACTCGGACCTACGAGCAGTACTTC. Translated: CASSLRTRTYEQYF.

V is TRBV5-1 and J is TRBJ1-2; 7 nucleotides align to TRBD1. There are 16 residues in the CDR3. Germline V CDR1 and CDR2: SGHRS, YFSETQ. V lost 3 bases, J lost 8 bases, and 16 bases stayed unmatched. The CDR3 loop is CASSWDSLLILDGYTF. Written as DNA, the CDR3 is TGCGCCAGCAGCTGGGACAGCCTTCTGATTTTAGACGGCTACACCTTC.

This chain uses TRBV4-1 with TRBJ2-7, with D hard to call. Germline V gives CDR1 MGHRA, CDR2 YSYEKL. The CDR3 extends over 14 amino acids. Deletions cut 1 base from V and 1 base from J, with 8 bases between. The CDR3 loop reads CASSQGAASYEQYF. As DNA, the CDR3 is TGCGCCAGCAGCCAAGGCGCAGCTTCCTACGAGCAGTACTTC.

The chain has TRBV28 and TRBJ2-7; 7 bases fit TRBD2. Trimming took 2 bases from V and 6 from J; bases not matched to a gene: 1. The CDR3 spans 12 residues. From germline, CDR1 is MDHEN and CDR2 SYDVKM. CDR3 sequence (DNA): TGTGCCAGCAGTTTAGGGGGGGTCGAGCAGTACTTC. This gives the protein CASSLGGVEQYF.

This clone was observed a handful of times. The chain couples TRBV2 to TRBJ2-3; D is uncertain. Germline V gene lookup returns CDR1 SNHLY and CDR2 FYNNEI. Trimming shortened V by 3 bases and J by 2 bases, and 3 bases separated the two germline ends. This CDR3 has 12 amino acids. The chain's CDR3 is CASSDLTDTQYF. The CDR3 nucleotides are TGTGCCAGCAGTGATCTCACAGATACGCAGTATTTT.

This chain connects TRBV6-6 to TRBJ2-1, with 7 bases that match TRBD1. Germline values: CDR1 MNHNY, CDR2 SVGAGI (reference sequence). With V trimmed by 4 bases and J by 0 bases, 6 bases remained unmatched. The length of the CDR3 is 16 residues. The CDR3 DNA sequence: TGTGCCAGCAGTTCCAACAGGGGAAGCTCCTACAATGAGCAGTTCTTC. Its translation is CASSSNRGSSYNEQFF.

This clone was observed a single time. The chain is built from TRBV5-1 and TRBJ2-5; the D gene is possibly TRBD2 (7 bases). The ends were cut back, 4 bases at V and 2 bases at J, with 18 bases in the middle. The CDR3 spans 16 residues. CDR1 and CDR2 from the germline V gene are SGHRS and YFSETQ. CDR3 nucleotides: TGCGCCAGCAGCCTAGAGGGGGGGAGCTTGCAAGAGACCCAGTACTTC. This sequence encodes CASSLEGGSLQETQYF. Drawing the rest from reference TRBV5-1 and TRBJ2-5, the complete variable domain is KAGVTQTPRYLIKTRGQQVTLSCSPISGHRSVSWYQQTPGQGLQFLFEYFSETQRNKGNFPGRFSGRQFSNSRSEMNVSTLELGDSALYLCASSLEGGSLQETQYFGPGTRLLVL.

As for this clone: Other DNA sequences from this sample encode an identical CDR3 as well. V is TRBV4-1 and J is TRBJ1-5; D not certain. Germline CDR1 and CDR2: MGHRA and YSYEKL. The CDR3 is 14 amino acids. V lost 0 bases to trimming and J lost 6 bases, with 9 bases between them. CDR3 DNA: TGCGCCAGCAGCCAAGATGCGGGCGGTCAGCCCCAGCATTTT. Its protein is CASSQDAGGQPQHF.

The chain uses TRBV9 and TRBJ2-7; 15 bases line up with TRBD2. CDR3 length: 15 amino acids. V was pared by 0 bases and J by 6 bases, with 1 base of the junction left unmatched. Germline CDR1 reads SGDLS; CDR2 reads YYNGEE. Here the CDR3 reads CASSVGTSGGAEQYF. The CDR3 DNA is TGTGCCAGCAGCGTAGGGACTAGCGGGGGGGCCGAGCAGTACTTC. Based on the CDR3 plus reference TRBV9 and TRBJ2-7, the full variable domain is DSGVTQTPKHLITATGQRVTLRCSPRSGDLSVYWYQQSLDQGLQFLIQYYNGEERAKGNILERFSAQQFPDLHSELNLSSLELGDSALYFCASSVGTSGGAEQYFGPGTRLTVT.

This clone was found once. The chain couples TRBV6-1 to TRBJ1-1; the match to TRBD1 covers 7 bases. CDR3 length: 14 residues. J gave up 0 bases and V 6 bases, and 4 bases lay outside the gene matches. Germline loops: CDR1 MNHNS, CDR2 SASEGT. This CDR3 is CASRVDRVNTEAFF. The CDR3 region has the DNA TGTGCCAGCAGGGTCGACAGGGTGAACACTGAAGCTTTCTTT.

The chain links TRBV6-1 to TRBJ2-1, with 9 bases that match TRBD2. This CDR3 contains 15 residues. Germline V gene data show CDR1 as MNHNS and CDR2 as SASEGT. The J segment lost 2 bases and the V segment lost 8 bases, leaving 7 bases of the junction unmatched. The CDR3 is CASYTGLAAYNEQFF. The CDR3 nucleotides are TGTGCCAGCTATACGGGACTAGCTGCCTACAATGAGCAGTTCTTC.

CDR3 sequence: CASSVEGLYNEQFF. CDR3 coding DNA: TGTGCCAGCAGCGTAGAAGGGTTGTACAATGAGCAGTTCTTC. The V call is TRBV9, the J call TRBJ2-1; D call uncertain. This CDR3 has 14 amino acids. V was shortened by 0 bases and J by 4 bases, with 8 bases between the two germline ends. Germline-derived CDR1 and CDR2 are SGDLS and YYNGEE.

This clone was seen only once. This chain joins TRBV6-6 and TRBJ1-5; no firm D call. V was pared by 2 bases and J by 0 bases, with 11 bases between. Germline CDR1 and CDR2: MNHNY and SVGAGI (reference sequence). There are 16 residues in the CDR3. As DNA, the CDR3 is TGTGCCAGCAGTTACCCCACTCCTTATAGCAATCAGCCCCAGCATTTT. Amino acids: CASSYPTPYSNQPQHF.

Only one count was recorded for this clone. The chain uses TRBV27 and TRBJ2-7; D is possibly TRBD2 (7 bases). V was pared by 6 bases and J by 5 bases, with 20 bases between. Germline V lookup: CDR1 MNHEY, CDR2 SMNVEV (reference sequence). This CDR3 is 15 amino acids long. CDR3 residues: CASSIVGGAENEQYF. The CDR3 DNA reads as TGTGCCAGCAGCATTGTAGGGGGGGCAGAAAACGAGCAGTACTTC.

The genes are TRBV6-6 and TRBJ2-3; D unresolved. The ends were cut back, 2 bases at V and 5 bases at J, with 14 bases in the middle. In germline, CDR1 is MNHNY, CDR2 SVGAGI (reference sequence). The CDR3 is 15 residues long. For the CDR3, the DNA is TGTGCCAGCAGTTACGGCTTGAGGCCCCTAGATACGCAGTATTTT. Translated: CASSYGLRPLDTQYF.

J is TRBJ2-5 and V is TRBV6-1; 8 bases map to TRBD2. This CDR3 contains 14 residues. V trimming: 5 bases; J trimming: 2 bases; junction bases outside the gene matches: 4. CDR1 is MNHNS and CDR2 is SASEGT in the germline V gene. The CDR3 DNA reads TGTGCCAGCAGTATTCGGGGGGGACAAGAGACCCAGTACTTC. Translating gives CASSIRGGQETQYF.

The rearrangement uses TRBV11-2 and TRBJ2-6, with 11 nucleotides matching TRBD2. The CDR3 is made up of 17 amino acids. V was clipped by 5 bases and J by 0 bases; unmatched bases: 3. Germline V gene lookup returns CDR1 SGHAT and CDR2 FQNNGV. The CDR3 coding sequence is TGTGCCAGCAGCGGGGGACTAGCGGTCTCTGGGGCCAACGTCCTGACTTTC. It codes for CASSGGLAVSGANVLTF.

The CDR3 is CASSPRTGPMNTEAFF. The DNA for the CDR3 is TGTGCCAGCAGCCCGCGGACAGGGCCCATGAACACTGAAGCTTTCTTT. J is TRBJ1-1 and V is TRBV16; 8 bases line up with TRBD1. The V and J ends lost 4 bases and 0 bases, in that order; junction bases with no gene match: 7. This CDR3 contains 16 residues. CDR1 KGHSY and CDR2 FQNENV come from the germline V gene.

The genes are TRBV2 and TRBJ2-5, with 7 bases aligning to TRBD1. V dropped 7 bases and J dropped 5; count of bases not matched to a gene: 10. Germline lookup yields CDR1 SNHLY and CDR2 FYNNEI. The CDR3 runs 14 residues. CDR3 sequence (DNA): TGTGCCAGCACAAAGGTACAGGGGATGGAGACCCAGTACTTC. This translates into CASTKVQGMETQYF.

The chain joins TRBV7-6 to TRBJ1-4; tentative D call: TRBD1 (5 bases). Germline CDR1 is SGHVS and CDR2 is FNYEAQ. Deletions cut 4 bases from V and 3 bases from J, with 12 bases between. The CDR3 length is 15 residues. The CDR3 nucleotides read TGTGCCAGCAGCTCCGTCGGGGGGGCTAATGAAAAACTGTTTTTT. The encoded protein is CASSSVGGANEKLFF.

The chain joins TRBV7-6 to TRBJ2-3, with 7 bases matching TRBD2. The CDR3 covers 14 residues. The V and J ends lost 2 bases and 1 base, in that order; junction bases with no gene match: 0. CDR1 is SGHVS and CDR2 is FNYEAQ in the germline V gene. CDR3 in amino acids: CASSLTSGTDTQYF. The CDR3 DNA sequence: TGTGCCAGCAGCTTAACTAGCGGCACAGATACGCAGTATTTT. Looking up the rest from reference TRBV7-6 and TRBJ2-3 gives the full variable domain: GAGVSQSPRYKVTKRGQDVALRCDPISGHVSLYWYRQALGQGPEFLTYFNYEAQQDKSGLPNDRFSAERPEGSISTLTIQRTEQRDSAMYRCASSLTSGTDTQYFGPGTRLTVL.

In nucleotides, the CDR3 is TGTGCCAGCAGTTTATGGACAGATAATAATGAAAAACTGTTTTTT. Amino acid sequence: CASSLWTDNNEKLFF. The chain combines TRBV28 with TRBJ1-4, with D possibly being TRBD1 (5 bases). Germline assignment: CDR1 MDHEN and CDR2 SYDVKM. The ends were cut back, 0 bases at V and 4 bases at J, with 9 bases in the middle. The CDR3 is 15 amino acids. Full variable domain (rest looked up from reference TRBV28 and TRBJ1-4): DVKVTQSSRYLVKRTGEKVFLECVQDMDHENMFWYRQDPGLGLRLIYFSYDVKMKEKGDIPEGYSVSREKKERFSLILESASTNQTSMYLCASSLWTDNNEKLFFGSGTQLSVL.

The gene calls are TRBV5-1 and TRBJ2-1, with 8 bases fitting TRBD2. CDR1 is SGHRS and CDR2 is YFSETQ in the germline V gene. The CDR3 has 14 amino acids. The V gene end was trimmed by 8 bases and the J gene end by 3 bases; junction bases not matched to a gene: 7. CDR3 DNA: TGCGCCAGTGGGCTAGCGGGCAACTACAATGAGCAGTTCTTC. This translates into CASGLAGNYNEQFF. The full variable domain, in which reference TRBV5-1 and TRBJ2-1 provide the parts outside the CDR3, is KAGVTQTPRYLIKTRGQQVTLSCSPISGHRSVSWYQQTPGQGLQFLFEYFSETQRNKGNFPGRFSGRQFSNSRSEMNVSTLELGDSALYLCASGLAGNYNEQFFGPGTRLTVL.

The V call is TRBV11-1, the J call TRBJ2-1; 8 bases align to TRBD2. This CDR3 has 16 residues. Per germline, CDR1 SGHAT and CDR2 FQDESV (reference sequence). After removal of 6 bases from V and 0 bases from J, the junction contained 7 bases not matched to a gene. CDR3 bases: TGTGCCAGCAGTCCCTACAGCGGGAGCTCCTACAATGAGCAGTTCTTC. This sequence encodes CASSPYSGSSYNEQFF.

The CDR3 here is CASSIGGDRDPGNTIYF. CDR3 in DNA: TGTGCCAGCAGTATAGGGGGGGACAGGGATCCAGGAAACACCATATATTTT. The chain has TRBV2 and TRBJ1-3; 9 bases align to TRBD1. The CDR3 consists of 17 residues. J lost 4 bases, V lost 5 bases, and 12 bases had no gene match. Germline CDR1 and CDR2: SNHLY and FYNNEI. Variable domain in full (rest from reference TRBV2 and TRBJ1-3): EPEVTQTPSHQVTQMGQEVILRCVPISNHLYFYWYRQILGQKVEFLVSFYNNEISEKSEIFDDQFSVERPDGSNFTLKIRSTKLEDSAMYFCASSIGGDRDPGNTIYFGEGSWLTVV.